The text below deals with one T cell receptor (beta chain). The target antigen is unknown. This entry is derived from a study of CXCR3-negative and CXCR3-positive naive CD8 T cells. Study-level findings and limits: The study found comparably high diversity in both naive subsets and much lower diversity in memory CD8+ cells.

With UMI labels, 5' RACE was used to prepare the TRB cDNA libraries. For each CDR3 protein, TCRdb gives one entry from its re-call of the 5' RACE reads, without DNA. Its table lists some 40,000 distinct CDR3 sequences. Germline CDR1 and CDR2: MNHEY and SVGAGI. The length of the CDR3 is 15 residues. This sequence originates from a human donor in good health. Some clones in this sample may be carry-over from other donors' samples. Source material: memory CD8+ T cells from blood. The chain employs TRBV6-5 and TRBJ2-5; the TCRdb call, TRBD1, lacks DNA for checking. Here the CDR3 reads CASSYSWDSQETQYF.